Following are 21 T cell receptor beta chains from one sample sequenced in a study of a mutant IDH1 vaccine in newly diagnosed glioma. Their target antigens are unknown. Profiled with immunoSEQ multiplex PCR; TCRdb holds only in-frame clones, not every one. This table holds approximately 24,000 clones, 77% found once. Time point described: week 5, during vaccination. Vaccination comprised doses that each held 300 ug of mutant IDH1 20-mer peptide, plus topical imiquimod. The source was PBMCs, collected from a glioma patient whose treatment included an IDH1 peptide vaccine. The receptors originated from a man aged 35-49 years with glioma.

This clone was seen a few times. The chain is built from TRBV11-3 and TRBJ2-5; TRBD2 agrees at 7 bases. The CDR3 length is 14 residues. V lost 6 bases, J lost 4 bases, and 8 bases stayed unmatched. Germline V lookup: CDR1 SGHNT, CDR2 YENEEA. CDR3 DNA: TGTGCCAGCAGGGGGGGAGGGCCCCTAGAGACCCAGTACTTC. This translates into CASRGGGPLETQYF. Supplemented by reference TRBV11-3 and TRBJ2-5, the full variable domain reads EAGVVQSPRYKIIEKKQPVAFWCNPISGHNTLYWYLQNLGQGPELLIRYENEEAVDDSQLPKDRFSAERLKGVDSTLKIQPAELGDSAVYLCASRGGGPLETQYFGPGTRLLVL.

The chain combines TRBV4-1 with TRBJ2-1; D assignment may be TRBD1 or TRBD2 (5 bases each). The CDR3 has 16 amino acids. Per the germline V gene, CDR1 is MGHRA and CDR2 is YSYEKL. Trimming removed 2 bases at V and 2 bases at J, with 13 bases between. CDR3 nucleotide sequence: TGCGCCAGCAGCCAAATCGGGACGTCGCCCTACAATGAGCAGTTCTTC. It codes for CASSQIGTSPYNEQFF.

The chain has TRBV6-1 and TRBJ2-5; D gene ambiguous. CDR3 length equals 13 residues. Between the trimmed V and J ends, which lost 4 bases and 5 bases, there was a span of 11 bases. Germline CDR1 MNHNS, CDR2 SASEGT. CDR3 loop: CASSVTLGETQYF. In DNA, the CDR3 is TGTGCCAGCAGTGTCACATTAGGGGAGACCCAGTACTTC.

The chain recombines TRBV7-8 with TRBJ2-5; D is undetermined. The CDR3 is made up of 13 amino acids. V gave up 5 bases and J gave up 3 bases, with 10 bases separating them. CDR1 is SGHVS, CDR2 FQNEAQ, per germline. The CDR3 spells CASSVPPKETQYF. CDR3 DNA sequence: TGTGCCAGCAGCGTACCACCGAAAGAGACCCAGTACTTC.

Points on this clone: The junction differs from germline at one of its ends, possibly a read error. The chain employs TRBV18 and TRBJ2-4, with D possibly matching TRBD1 (5 bases). The germline CDR1 and CDR2 sequences are KGHSH and LQKENI. The CDR3 consists of 13 residues. The CDR3 loop is CASSPDRDRSADF. In nucleotides, the CDR3 is TGTGCCAGCTCACCAGACAGAGACCGAAGCGCGGACTTC.

Judged by abundance, this clone is medium-sized. The chain combines TRBV5-4 with TRBJ2-7; 11 bases map to TRBD2. The CDR3 has 16 residues. The junction had 8 bases not matched to a gene; V was cut back by 0 bases and J by 6 bases. The germline V gene has CDR1 SGHNT and CDR2 YYREEE (reference sequence). Here the CDR3 reads CASSLVLAGGEGEQYF. In DNA form, the CDR3 reads TGTGCCAGCAGCTTGGTGCTAGCGGGAGGTGAAGGCGAGCAGTACTTC.

V usage is TRBV6-1 and J usage is TRBJ2-7, with D possibly matching TRBD2 (5 bases). Deletions cut 3 bases from V and 1 base from J, with 13 bases between. The V gene's germline CDR1 is MNHNS and CDR2 SASEGT. This CDR3 has 15 residues. CDR3 sequence (DNA): TGTGCCAGCAGTGAGACTCCCGGGGTATCCTACGAGCAGTACTTC. Protein sequence: CASSETPGVSYEQYF.

V is TRBV7-9 and J is TRBJ2-7; D is undetermined. The CDR3 extends over 13 amino acids. V shed 2 bases and J shed 0 bases, with 5 bases lying between them. CDR1 is SEHNR, CDR2 FQNEAQ, per germline (reference sequence). The CDR3 nucleotides are TGTGCCAGCAGCTTACCCAGCTCCTACGAGCAGTACTTC. Translated, it gives CASSLPSSYEQYF.

As DNA, the CDR3 is TGTGCCAGCAGCCCCCGAGCGGACAGGGGGCTCGGCACAGATACGCAGTATTTT. This gives the protein CASSPRADRGLGTDTQYF. The chain carries TRBV7-8 and TRBJ2-3, with 11 nucleotides matching TRBD1. CDR1 is SGHVS, CDR2 FQNEAQ, per germline. The CDR3 is 18 residues long. Trimming cost V 5 bases and J 1 base; bases outside gene matches: 11.

CDR3 sequence reads: CASSQRVRTDTQYF. CDR3 DNA sequence: TGTGCCAGCAGTCAGCGGGTCCGCACAGATACGCAGTATTTT. V is TRBV6-5 and J is TRBJ2-3, with D maybe TRBD2 (6 bases). Germline CDR1 and CDR2: MNHEY and SVGAGI. This CDR3 is 14 amino acids long. Trimming took off 5 bases at V and 1 base at J, with 10 bases between the two ends.

The chain links TRBV30 to TRBJ2-3; D is uncertain. V lost 2 bases, J lost 3 bases, and 9 bases lay in between. The CDR3 sequence is 13 residues long. In germline, CDR1 is GTSNPN, CDR2 SVGIG (reference sequence). CDR3 residues: CAWSLAGTDTQYF. The CDR3 bases are TGTGCCTGGAGTCTGGCAGGAACAGATACGCAGTATTTT.

V usage is TRBV19 and J usage is TRBJ1-5; D unclear. V lost 3 bases and J 4 bases, leaving 10 bases between the germline ends. Germline V gene data show CDR1 as LNHDA and CDR2 as SQIVND (reference sequence). CDR3 size: 14 residues. The CDR3 DNA is TGTGCCAGTAGTATGACCGGGTCTAATCAGCCCCAGCATTTT. This sequence encodes CASSMTGSNQPQHF.

This sequence joins TRBV6-5 and TRBJ2-7; perhaps TRBD2 as D (6 bases). The CDR3 is 14 residues long. Germline V gene data show CDR1 as MNHEY and CDR2 as SVGAGI. Trimming took 5 bases from V and 6 from J, leaving 17 bases between them. CDR3 amino acids: CASSRDSPPLEQYF. The DNA for the CDR3 is TGTGCCAGCAGTCGGGACTCCCCCCCACTCGAGCAGTACTTC.

The chain is built from TRBV4-1 and TRBJ2-5; possibly TRBD2 for D (5 bases). The germline CDR1 and CDR2 sequences are MGHRA and YSYEKL. V lost 2 bases and J 4 bases, leaving 11 bases between the germline ends. This CDR3 region has 14 residues. The CDR3 protein is CASSQLPGVETQYF. Written as DNA, the CDR3 is TGCGCCAGCAGCCAACTACCCGGGGTAGAGACCCAGTACTTC.

The V call is TRBV6-1, the J call TRBJ2-2; D not certain. The ends were cut back, 2 bases at V and 0 bases at J, with 7 bases in the middle. Germline V gene lookup returns CDR1 MNHNS and CDR2 SASEGT. The CDR3 sequence is 15 residues long. The CDR3 spells CASSENGANTGELFF. The DNA for the CDR3 is TGTGCCAGCAGTGAAAACGGAGCGAACACCGGGGAGCTGTTTTTT.

V and J are TRBV27 and TRBJ1-5, with TRBD1 as a possible D gene (5 bases). This CDR3 contains 14 residues. Trimming left V 4 bases short and J 0 bases short, with 7 bases between. Germline CDR1 is MNHEY and CDR2 is SMNVEV (reference sequence). CDR3 in amino acids: CASSWGGSNQPQHF. The CDR3 DNA sequence: TGTGCCAGCAGTTGGGGCGGTAGCAATCAGCCCCAGCATTTT.

DNA of the CDR3: TGTGCCAGCACATCTAGCGGGAGTAGCGGGGAGCTGTTTTTT. It yields the protein CASTSSGSSGELFF. The chain employs TRBV6-1 and TRBJ2-2; 10 bases are shared with TRBD2. V dropped 7 bases and J dropped 7; count of bases not matched to a gene: 6. Germline CDR1 is MNHNS and CDR2 is SASEGT. The CDR3 is made up of 14 amino acids.

The chain has TRBV7-6 and TRBJ1-5; a weak D match, TRBD1 (6 bases). Germline CDR1 and CDR2: SGHVS and FNYEAQ. Trimming shortened V by 6 bases and J by 0 bases, and 12 bases separated the two germline ends. This CDR3 has 15 residues. CDR3 DNA sequence: TGTGCCAGCAGTATCGGGACACATAGCAATCAGCCCCAGCATTTT. Protein sequence: CASSIGTHSNQPQHF.

This chain connects TRBV10-3 to TRBJ2-1; D remains ambiguous. Trimming took off 5 bases at V and 6 bases at J, with 14 bases between the two ends. Germline loops: CDR1 ENHRY, CDR2 SYGVKD. The CDR3 length is 14 residues. Written as DNA, the CDR3 is TGTGCCATCAGTTCGGACCACCTTCGCAATGAGCAGTTCTTC. Translating it yields CAISSDHLRNEQFF.

This clone was found once. This rearrangement joins TRBV28 to TRBJ2-1; 8 bases align to TRBD2. The CDR3 loop spans 16 amino acids. V was clipped by 3 bases and J by 4 bases; unmatched bases: 8. Germline CDR1 is MDHEN and CDR2 is SYDVKM. CDR3 sequence reads: CASSFAGTRAYNEQFF. CDR3 in DNA: TGTGCCAGCAGTTTTGCCGGGACTAGAGCATACAATGAGCAGTTCTTC.

This sequence joins TRBV5-1 and TRBJ2-2; D is uncertain. CDR1 and CDR2 (germline): SGHRS, YFSETQ. The CDR3 is made up of 16 amino acids. V shed 3 bases and J shed 0 bases, with 12 bases lying between them. The CDR3 bases are TGCGCCAGCAGCTATAAGACTGGATCGAACACCGGGGAGCTGTTTTTT. It codes for CASSYKTGSNTGELFF. The entire variable domain, with the rest obtained from reference TRBV5-1 and TRBJ2-2, is as follows: KAGVTQTPRYLIKTRGQQVTLSCSPISGHRSVSWYQQTPGQGLQFLFEYFSETQRNKGNFPGRFSGRQFSNSRSEMNVSTLELGDSALYLCASSYKTGSNTGELFFGEGSRLTVL.